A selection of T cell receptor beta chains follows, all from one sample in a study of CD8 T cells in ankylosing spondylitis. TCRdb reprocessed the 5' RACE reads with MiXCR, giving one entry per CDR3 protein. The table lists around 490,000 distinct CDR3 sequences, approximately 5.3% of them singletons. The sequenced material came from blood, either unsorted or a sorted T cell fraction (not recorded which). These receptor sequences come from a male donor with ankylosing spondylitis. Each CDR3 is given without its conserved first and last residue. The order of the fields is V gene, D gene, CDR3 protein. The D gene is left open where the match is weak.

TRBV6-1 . ASSSRLGRIADTQY
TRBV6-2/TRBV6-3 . ASSYSTGSVNEQF
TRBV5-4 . ASSSPPSRGNQPQH
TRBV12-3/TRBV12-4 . ASSLGTETTYEQY
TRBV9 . ASSVATGAFYEQY
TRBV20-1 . SAAGISSYNEQF
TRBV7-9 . ASSRTGVPYEQY
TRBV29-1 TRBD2 SVEDRGRGASHEQY
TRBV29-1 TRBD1 SVDPTGGNEQF
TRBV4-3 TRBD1 ASSPGTGWPEAF
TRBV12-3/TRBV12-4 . ASSPGFGPQH
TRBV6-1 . ASSEKRGSYNEQF
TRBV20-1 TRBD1 SAGRQGFYGYT
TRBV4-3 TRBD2 ASSQDPASGNIYNEQF
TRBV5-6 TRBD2 ASTGGPRDTQY
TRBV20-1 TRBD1 SARDPDRAYEQY
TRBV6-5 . ASSYSRQHQPQH
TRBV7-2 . ASSLTQSSYNEQF
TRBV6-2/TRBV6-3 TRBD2 ASSYSIAGAYEQY
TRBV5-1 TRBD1 ASRGQLNTEAF
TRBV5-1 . ASSQNPGRWTAFGYT
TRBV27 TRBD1 ASRTQGASYNEQF
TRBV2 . ASRGGTYEQY
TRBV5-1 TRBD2 ASSLALADSYNEQF
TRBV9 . ASSVMAIPFYEQY
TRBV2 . ASSEVTEAF
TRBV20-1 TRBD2 SASGLAGGTTDTQY
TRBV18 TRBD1 ASSPLDRAPNEQF